Described below is a single TCR beta chain sequence and its context. The sample is drawn from a study of technical replicates of blood from a few donors. The CDR3 has 18 amino acids. Germline CDR1 reads SGHAT; CDR2 reads FQNNGV. V lost 5 bases, J lost 0 bases, and 10 bases stayed unmatched. Libraries were prepared by immunoSEQ multiplex PCR; TCRdb keeps only in-frame clonotypes and omits some of them. The data show 95,000 to 100,000 clones, 96% seen once. This TCR came from a human donor in good health. Sequenced material: T cells isolated from PBMCs. The V call is TRBV11-2, the J call TRBJ1-1, with TRBD1 identical over 12 bases. The CDR3 DNA reads as TGTGCCAGCAGCCCCAGGGGGGGACAGGGGGCTTTGAACACTGAAGCTTTCTTT. Protein sequence: CASSPRGGQGALNTEAFF.